This T cell receptor beta chain was sequenced during a study of T-cell memory formation after mild COVID-19. Looking at the study overall: Largely, TCR clusters stayed within a single donor.

TCRdb redid the calling of the 5' RACE reads with MiXCR, one entry per CDR3 protein. The sample includes about 540,000 distinct CDR3 sequences, roughly 20% of them seen just once. The CDR3 consists of 15 residues. In germline, CDR1 is MNHEY, CDR2 SMNVEV (reference sequence). Trimming took off 3 bases at V and 1 base at J, with 11 bases between the two ends. The study's findings and limits: Mainly in CM and EM were contracting CD4+ clones; CD8+ were in EMRA. Pre-infection memory already had some responding clones, implying cross-reactive memory joined.

Note on this clonotype: Antigen: not known.

This chain connects TRBV27 to TRBJ2-3, with D unclear. The TCR was taken from an adult woman who had mild COVID-19 (a few samples of this study predate the infection). Cell type and time point are not known. The sample consisted of PBMCs or a T cell subset sorted from them (not recorded which). CDR3 sequence (DNA): TGTGCCAGCAGTTTCCCCGCGAGCGGCACAGATACGCAGTATTTT. Encoded protein: CASSFPASGTDTQYF.